The 16 T cell receptor beta chains below were found in one sample sequenced in a study of blood T cell repertoires in COVID-19. Clones were read by immunoSEQ multiplex PCR, and TCRdb kept only the in-frame ones, dropping some. Of around 300,000 clones in the sample, 90% were seen once. Material for sequencing was peripheral blood. The receptors originated from a woman aged 25 to 39 with COVID-19, enrolled during active disease.

The chain combines TRBV9 with TRBJ2-1; 7 bases map to TRBD2. With 3 bases clipped from V and 5 bases from J, the junction kept 8 bases outside the gene matches. Germline CDR1 and CDR2: SGDLS and YYNGEE. The CDR3 spans 15 residues. CDR3 region: CASSDRDYGNNEQFF. The CDR3 DNA follows: TGTGCCAGCAGCGACCGGGACTATGGAAACAATGAGCAGTTCTTC.

V and J are TRBV6-1 and TRBJ2-5, with D perhaps TRBD1 (6 bases). Trimming shortened V by 1 base and J by 6 bases, and 12 bases separated the two germline ends. The germline V gene has CDR1 MNHNS and CDR2 SASEGT. The CDR3 contains 14 residues. CDR3 sequence (DNA): TGTGCCAGCAGTGAAGAAGGGGGTCGTCAGACCCAGTACTTC. Amino acids: CASSEEGGRQTQYF.

J is TRBJ2-3 and V is TRBV28; 8 bases line up with TRBD2. The CDR3 is 17 amino acids. Looked up from germline, CDR1 is MDHEN and CDR2 is SYDVKM. V shed 4 bases and J 4 bases; nucleotides not matched to a gene: 13. The CDR3 DNA follows: TGTGCCAGCAGTTCTTACCTGGCGGGGGGCGCCCCAGATACGCAGTATTTT. Protein: CASSSYLAGGAPDTQYF.

V usage is TRBV7-8 and J usage is TRBJ2-7, with 12 bases fitting TRBD2. Per germline, CDR1 SGHVS and CDR2 FQNEAQ. This CDR3 has 16 amino acids. With V trimmed by 2 bases and J by 5 bases, 7 bases remained unmatched. The CDR3 bases are TGTGCCAGCAGCTTAAGGCTAGCGGGAGGGCCAGACGAGCAGTACTTC. Its translation is CASSLRLAGGPDEQYF.

V gene TRBV6-5 combines with J gene TRBJ1-4; D remains ambiguous. Germline CDR1 is MNHEY and CDR2 is SVGAGI. Trimming took 0 bases from V and 6 from J, leaving 8 bases between them. CDR3 length: 14 amino acids. The CDR3: CASSYSGLDEKLFF. The CDR3 DNA follows: TGTGCCAGCAGTTACTCTGGCCTAGATGAAAAACTGTTTTTT.

CDR3 residues: CASSSYRGTEAFF. The DNA of the CDR3 is TGTGCCAGCAGCTCGTACCGGGGCACTGAAGCTTTCTTT. The chain is built from TRBV5-5 and TRBJ1-1; D is unclear. The CDR3 consists of 13 residues. Deletions cut 3 bases from V and 4 bases from J, with 10 bases between. Germline V CDR1 and CDR2: SGHKS, YYEKEE (reference sequence).

The V and J genes are TRBV7-9 and TRBJ2-3; TRBD1 might be the D (6 bases). Between the trimmed V and J ends, which lost 4 bases and 5 bases, there was a span of 22 bases. Germline assignment: CDR1 SEHNR and CDR2 FQNEAQ (reference sequence). CDR3 length equals 17 residues. The CDR3 coding sequence is TGTGCCAGCAGCTCAACATTAACGGGACAAAGGAGAGATACGCAGTATTTT. It is translated as CASSSTLTGQRRDTQYF.

The rearrangement uses TRBV28 and TRBJ2-3; D is ambiguous. This CDR3 is built from 14 residues. The V and J ends lost 1 base and 5 bases respectively, with 10 bases between them. Germline CDR1 and CDR2: MDHEN and SYDVKM. CDR3 protein: CASSLSSSGDTQYF. CDR3 bases: TGTGCCAGCAGTTTATCGTCTAGTGGAGATACGCAGTATTTT. The full variable domain, in which reference TRBV28 and TRBJ2-3 provide the parts outside the CDR3, is DVKVTQSSRYLVKRTGEKVFLECVQDMDHENMFWYRQDPGLGLRLIYFSYDVKMKEKGDIPEGYSVSREKKERFSLILESASTNQTSMYLCASSLSSSGDTQYFGPGTRLTVL.

The CDR3 nucleotides read TGTGCCATCGGACTAGCGGGATTCACCGGGGAGCTGTTTTTT. Protein product: CAIGLAGFTGELFF. The rearrangement links TRBV10-3 to TRBJ2-2, with 12 bases matching TRBD2. Germline assignment: CDR1 ENHRY and CDR2 SYGVKD. Trimming at V came to 8 bases and at J to 4 bases, leaving 2 bases not matched to a gene. The CDR3 sequence is 14 residues long.

The V and J genes are TRBV19 and TRBJ2-7; 9 nucleotides match TRBD2. The CDR3 has 15 amino acids. The germline gives CDR1 LNHDA, CDR2 SQIVND (reference sequence). The J segment lost 1 base and the V segment lost 3 bases, leaving 4 bases of the junction unmatched. CDR3 DNA sequence: TGTGCCAGTAGTATGATTCTAGCGGGGTCCTACGAGCAGTACTTC. This sequence encodes CASSMILAGSYEQYF.

The DNA of the CDR3 is TGTGCCAGTGGCCGGACACCCGGCCTAAACACTGAAGCTTTCTTT. Translation gives CASGRTPGLNTEAFF. The J gene is TRBJ1-1, the V gene TRBV19; D possibly corresponds to TRBD1 (5 bases). Per germline, CDR1 LNHDA and CDR2 SQIVND (reference sequence). Trimming removed 8 bases from V and 2 bases from J, with 18 bases in between. The CDR3 is 15 amino acids.

The genes are TRBV28 and TRBJ2-3; D might be TRBD2 (6 bases). V was pared by 5 bases and J by 1 base, with 16 bases between. Germline CDR1 and CDR2: MDHEN and SYDVKM. The CDR3 is 16 amino acids. CDR3: CASSKLPGTRTDTQYF. The CDR3 nucleotides read TGTGCCAGCAGTAAACTCCCCGGGACTCGCACAGATACGCAGTATTTT.

The rearrangement joins TRBV10-1 to TRBJ1-5; D gene uncertain. The V gene lost 3 bases and the J gene lost 1 base, with 4 bases spanning the gap. The CDR3 loop spans 13 amino acids. Germline loops: CDR1 WNHNN, CDR2 SYGVQD (reference sequence). Here the CDR3 reads CASSDQSNQPQHF. In nucleotides, the CDR3 is TGCGCCAGCAGTGACCAGAGCAATCAGCCCCAGCATTTT.

The chain combines TRBV9 with TRBJ2-1; D perhaps matches TRBD2 (5 bases). The germline CDR1 and CDR2 sequences are SGDLS and YYNGEE. The CDR3 covers 15 residues. V lost 0 bases and J lost 7, with 14 bases in between. The CDR3 region is CASSVVVGVGNEQFF. CDR3 nucleotide sequence: TGTGCCAGCAGCGTAGTCGTGGGAGTAGGGAATGAGCAGTTCTTC. The variable domain in full, with the rest retrieved from reference TRBV9 and TRBJ2-1, is DSGVTQTPKHLITATGQRVTLRCSPRSGDLSVYWYQQSLDQGLQFLIQYYNGEERAKGNILERFSAQQFPDLHSELNLSSLELGDSALYFCASSVVVGVGNEQFFGPGTRLTVL.

This chain links TRBV3-1 (or the pseudogene TRBV3-2) with TRBJ1-1; 7 nucleotides line up with TRBD1. The CDR3 loop spans 14 amino acids. In germline, CDR1 is LGHDT, CDR2 YNNKEL (reference sequence). Germline trimming cut 1 base from V and 8 bases from J; bases unmatched to any gene: 7. Here the CDR3 reads CASSQGFGTAEAFF. As DNA, the CDR3 is TGTGCCAGCAGCCAAGGCTTCGGGACAGCCGAAGCTTTCTTT.

The rearrangement joins TRBV7-3 to TRBJ1-1; 7 bases align to TRBD1. J gave up 11 bases and V 1 base, and 7 bases lay outside the gene matches. Per the germline V gene, CDR1 is SGHTA and CDR2 is FQGTGA. The CDR3 is 13 residues long. The CDR3 bases are TGTGCCAGCAGCTTAAAAGGAACAGGGGAGGCTTTCTTT. Its protein is CASSLKGTGEAFF.